This TCR beta chain came from a study of blood T cell repertoires in COVID-19. Study at large: Italy, Spain and the United States were the sources of the convalescent and acute COVID-19 samples.

Participants came from about 24 US areas, aged about 18 to 89 years. Self-reported history from a screening survey and questionnaire set each donor's cohort. Per the original methods: Amplification of reference gene primers was used by the study to estimate nucleated cell counts. Method: immunoSEQ multiplex PCR; TCRdb's copy keeps in-frame clones and lacks some. From that table come the V and J calls and clone size; the DNA was used to work out D and trimming. The data contain 150,000 or so clones, nearly 80% of them seen just once; the ten biggest clones take up around 2.9%. This sequence was found in a woman between 50 and 59 years old who had recovered from COVID-19. The sample comprised PBMCs or T cells enriched from blood (not recorded which).

CDR3 DNA: TGTGCCAGCAGAACAGAGCCGAACACCGGGGAGCTGTTTTTT. It specifies CASRTEPNTGELFF. J is TRBJ2-2 and V is TRBV11-2; no definite D call. The CDR3 loop spans 14 amino acids. The V gene's germline CDR1 is SGHAT and CDR2 FQNNGV. V dropped 6 bases and J dropped 0 bases, with 8 bases sitting between them.